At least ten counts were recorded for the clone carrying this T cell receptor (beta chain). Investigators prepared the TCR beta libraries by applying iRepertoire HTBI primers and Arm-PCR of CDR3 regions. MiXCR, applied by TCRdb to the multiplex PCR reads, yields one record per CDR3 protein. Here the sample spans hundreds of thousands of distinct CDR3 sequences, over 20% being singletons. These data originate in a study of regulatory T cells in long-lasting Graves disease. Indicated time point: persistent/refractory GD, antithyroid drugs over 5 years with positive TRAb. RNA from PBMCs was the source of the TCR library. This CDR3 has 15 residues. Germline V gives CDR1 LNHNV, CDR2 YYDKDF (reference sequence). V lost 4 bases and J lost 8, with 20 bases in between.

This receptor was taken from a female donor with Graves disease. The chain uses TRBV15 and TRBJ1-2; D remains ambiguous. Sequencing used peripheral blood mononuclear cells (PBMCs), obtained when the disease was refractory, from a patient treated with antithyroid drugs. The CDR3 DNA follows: TGTGCCACCAGCAACGATCGACATGCTACTACGGGCTACACCTTC. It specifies CATSNDRHATTGYTF. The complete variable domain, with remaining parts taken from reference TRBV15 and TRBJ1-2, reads DAMVIQNPRYQVTQFGKPVTLSCSQTLNHNVMYWYQQKSSQAPKLLFHYYDKDFNNEADTPDNFQSRRPNTSFCFLDIRSPGLGDTAMYLCATSNDRHATTGYTFGSGTRLTVV.